This is a list of T cell receptor beta chains from one sample in a study of cytomegalovirus exposure and HLA in healthy donors. Measured with immunoSEQ multiplex PCR; TCRdb has only the in-frame clones, and not every one. The sample lists over 150,000 clones; over 60% were seen once. Specimen: PBMCs. These receptors originate from a woman in her twenties or thirties in good health and CMV-seronegative. The CDR3 runs from the conserved cysteine through the conserved F or W. Clone size is not always given. Where it is, it says once, few, many or a class for expanded clones.

v_gene: TRBV7-3
j_gene: TRBJ1-1
abundance: NA
CDR3aa: CASSLRGTASVAFF

v_gene: TRBV19
j_gene: TRBJ2-5
abundance: NA
CDR3aa: CASSITTGADQETQYF

v_gene: TRBV19
j_gene: TRBJ1-2
abundance: few
CDR3aa: CASSRDNYYGYTF

v_gene: TRBV18
j_gene: TRBJ2-3
abundance: NA
CDR3aa: CASSPRTSLGFAQYF

v_gene: TRBV7-2
j_gene: TRBJ1-1
abundance: NA
CDR3aa: CASSSSLRRTGEGTEAFF

v_gene: TRBV7-6
j_gene: TRBJ2-3
abundance: NA
CDR3aa: CASSQGQGADTQYF

v_gene: TRBV28
j_gene: TRBJ1-1
abundance: NA
CDR3aa: CASSSTALGTEAFF

v_gene: TRBV7-9
j_gene: TRBJ2-2
abundance: NA
CDR3aa: CASSLAFTGELFF

v_gene: TRBV11-3
j_gene: TRBJ2-5
abundance: once
CDR3aa: CASSSGQEWQETQYF

v_gene: TRBV7-6
j_gene: TRBJ1-2
abundance: NA
CDR3aa: CASSLGSAGGNYGYTF

v_gene: TRBV25-1
j_gene: TRBJ1-5
abundance: NA
CDR3aa: CASSSLGENQPQHF

v_gene: TRBV5-5
j_gene: TRBJ1-1
abundance: once
CDR3aa: CASSPQDTEAFF

v_gene: TRBV5-5
j_gene: TRBJ1-1
abundance: NA
CDR3aa: CASSTTGANTEAFF

v_gene: TRBV27
j_gene: TRBJ2-7
abundance: NA
CDR3aa: CASSLGQGAYEQYF

v_gene: TRBV28
j_gene: TRBJ1-5
abundance: NA
CDR3aa: CASSTPPGPQHF